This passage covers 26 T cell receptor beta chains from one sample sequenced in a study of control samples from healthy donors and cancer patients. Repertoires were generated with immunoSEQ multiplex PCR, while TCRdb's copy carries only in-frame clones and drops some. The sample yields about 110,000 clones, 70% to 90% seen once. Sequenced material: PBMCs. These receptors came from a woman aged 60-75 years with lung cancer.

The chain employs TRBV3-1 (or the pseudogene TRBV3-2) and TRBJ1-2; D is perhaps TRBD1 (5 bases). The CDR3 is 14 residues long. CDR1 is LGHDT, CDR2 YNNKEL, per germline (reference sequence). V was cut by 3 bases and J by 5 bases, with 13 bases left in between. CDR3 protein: CASSQTGQGYGYTF. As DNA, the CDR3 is TGTGCCAGCAGCCAGACGGGGCAGGGTTATGGCTACACCTTC.

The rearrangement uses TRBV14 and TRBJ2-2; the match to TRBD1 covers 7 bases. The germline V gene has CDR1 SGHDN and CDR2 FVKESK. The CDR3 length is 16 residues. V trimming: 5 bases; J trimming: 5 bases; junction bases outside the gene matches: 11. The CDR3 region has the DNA TGTGCCAGCAGCGAACAGGGGAGAAGAATGACCGGGGAGCTGTTTTTT. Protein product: CASSEQGRRMTGELFF. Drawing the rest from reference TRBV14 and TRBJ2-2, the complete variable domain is EAGVTQFPSHSVIEKGQTVTLRCDPISGHDNLYWYRRVMGKEIKFLLHFVKESKQDESGMPNNRFLAERTGGTYSTLKVQPAELEDSGVYFCASSEQGRRMTGELFFGEGSRLTVL.

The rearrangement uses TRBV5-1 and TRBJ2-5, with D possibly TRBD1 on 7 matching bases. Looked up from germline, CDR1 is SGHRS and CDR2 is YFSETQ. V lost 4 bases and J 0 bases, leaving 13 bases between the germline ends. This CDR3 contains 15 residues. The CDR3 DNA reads TGCGCCAGCAGCGGGGGGACAGACCACCAAGAGACCCAGTACTTC. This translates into CASSGGTDHQETQYF.

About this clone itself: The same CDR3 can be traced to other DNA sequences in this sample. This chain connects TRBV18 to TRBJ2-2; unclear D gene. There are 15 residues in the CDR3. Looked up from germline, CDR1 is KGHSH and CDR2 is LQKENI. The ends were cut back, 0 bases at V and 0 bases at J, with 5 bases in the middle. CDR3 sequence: CASSPPGSNTGELFF. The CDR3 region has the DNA TGTGCCAGCTCACCACCGGGTTCGAACACCGGGGAGCTGTTTTTT.

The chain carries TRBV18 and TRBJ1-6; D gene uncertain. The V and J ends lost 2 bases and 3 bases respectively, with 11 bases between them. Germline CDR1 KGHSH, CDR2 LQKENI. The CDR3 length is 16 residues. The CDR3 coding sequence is TGTGCCAGCTCACCAACGCAGAATCTCTATAATTCACCCCTCCACTTT. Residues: CASSPTQNLYNSPLHF.

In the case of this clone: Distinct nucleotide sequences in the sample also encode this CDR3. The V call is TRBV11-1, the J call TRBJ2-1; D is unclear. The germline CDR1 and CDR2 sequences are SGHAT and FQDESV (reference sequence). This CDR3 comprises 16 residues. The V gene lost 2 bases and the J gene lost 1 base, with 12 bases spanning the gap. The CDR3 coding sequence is TGTGCCAGCAGCTTACGTCGTGACTCTTCCTACAATGAGCAGTTCTTC. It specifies CASSLRRDSSYNEQFF.

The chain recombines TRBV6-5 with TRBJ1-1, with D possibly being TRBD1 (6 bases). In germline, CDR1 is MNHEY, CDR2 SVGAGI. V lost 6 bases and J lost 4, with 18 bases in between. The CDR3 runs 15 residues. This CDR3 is CASRSDSQGSTEAFF. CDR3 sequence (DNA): TGTGCCAGCAGGTCGGACAGCCAAGGGAGCACTGAAGCTTTCTTT.

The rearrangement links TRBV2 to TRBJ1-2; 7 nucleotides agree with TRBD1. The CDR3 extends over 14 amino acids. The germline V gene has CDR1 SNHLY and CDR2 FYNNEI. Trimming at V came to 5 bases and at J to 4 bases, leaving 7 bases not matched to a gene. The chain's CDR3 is CASSTGTESYGYTF. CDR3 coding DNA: TGTGCCAGCAGTACCGGGACAGAGAGCTATGGCTACACCTTC.

The chain's CDR3 is CASSHDVGNTEAFF. The CDR3 DNA reads as TGCGCCAGCAGCCATGATGTTGGGAACACTGAAGCTTTCTTT. The gene calls are TRBV4-1 and TRBJ1-1; D remains unclear. Germline values: CDR1 MGHRA, CDR2 YSYEKL. V lost 3 bases and J 1 base, leaving 9 bases between the germline ends. CDR3 size: 14 residues.

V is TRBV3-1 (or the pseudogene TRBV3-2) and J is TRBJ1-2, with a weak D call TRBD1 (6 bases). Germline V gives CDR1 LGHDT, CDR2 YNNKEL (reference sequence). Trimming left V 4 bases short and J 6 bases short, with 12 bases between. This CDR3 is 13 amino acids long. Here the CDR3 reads CASSPTGYHGYTF. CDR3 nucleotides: TGTGCCAGCAGCCCCACAGGGTACCATGGCTACACCTTC.

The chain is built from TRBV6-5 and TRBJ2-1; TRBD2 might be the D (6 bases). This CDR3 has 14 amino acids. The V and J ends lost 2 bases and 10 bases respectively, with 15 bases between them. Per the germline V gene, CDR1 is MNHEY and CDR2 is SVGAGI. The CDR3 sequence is CASSYGGSVREQFF. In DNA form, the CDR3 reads TGTGCCAGCAGTTACGGGGGGTCTGTTAGGGAGCAGTTCTTC.

The CDR3 region is CASSLRQGLTYGYTF. The CDR3 nucleotides read TGTGCCAGCAGCTTGCGTCAGGGGTTGACCTATGGCTACACCTTC. The chain uses TRBV5-4 and TRBJ1-2; D is possibly TRBD1 (6 bases). V shed 1 base and J shed 4 bases, with 14 bases lying between them. The V gene's germline CDR1 is SGHNT and CDR2 YYREEE (reference sequence). The CDR3 covers 15 residues. Full variable domain (remainder filled in from reference TRBV5-4 and TRBJ1-2): ETGVTQSPTHLIKTRGQQVTLRCSSQSGHNTVSWYQQALGQGPQFIFQYYREEENGRGNFPPRFSGLQFPNYSSELNVNALELDDSALYLCASSLRQGLTYGYTFGSGTRLTVV.

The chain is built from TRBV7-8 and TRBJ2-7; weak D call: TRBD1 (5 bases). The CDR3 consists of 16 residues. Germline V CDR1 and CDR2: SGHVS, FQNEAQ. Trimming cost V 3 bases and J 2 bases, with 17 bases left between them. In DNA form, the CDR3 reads TGTGCCAGCAGCTTTATCCCGAAGGGGCTTGCCTACGAGCAGTACTTC. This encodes CASSFIPKGLAYEQYF. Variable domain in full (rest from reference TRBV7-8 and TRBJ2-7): GAGVSQSPRYKVAKRGQDVALRCDPISGHVSLFWYQQALGQGPEFLTYFQNEAQLDKSGLPSDRFFAERPEGSVSTLKIQRTQQEDSAVYLCASSFIPKGLAYEQYFGPGTRLTVT.

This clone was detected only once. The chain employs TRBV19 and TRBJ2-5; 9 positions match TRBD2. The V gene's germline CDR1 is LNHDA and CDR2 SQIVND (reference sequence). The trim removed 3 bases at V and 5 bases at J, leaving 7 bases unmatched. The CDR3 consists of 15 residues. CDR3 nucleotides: TGTGCCAGTAGTATTATAGCGGGAGCAGCGGAGACCCAGTACTTC. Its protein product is CASSIIAGAAETQYF.

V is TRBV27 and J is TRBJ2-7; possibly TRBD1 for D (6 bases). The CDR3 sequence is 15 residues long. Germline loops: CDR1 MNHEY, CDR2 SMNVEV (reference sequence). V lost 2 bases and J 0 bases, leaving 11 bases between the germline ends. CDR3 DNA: TGTGCCAGCAGTTTAACAGGGCCCAGCTCCTACGAGCAGTACTTC. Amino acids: CASSLTGPSSYEQYF.

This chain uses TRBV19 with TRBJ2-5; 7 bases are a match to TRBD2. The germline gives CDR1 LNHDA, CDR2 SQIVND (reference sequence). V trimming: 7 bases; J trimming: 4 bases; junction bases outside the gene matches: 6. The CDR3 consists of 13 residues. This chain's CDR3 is CASNPSGGETQYF. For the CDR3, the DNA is TGTGCCAGTAATCCCTCGGGAGGAGAGACCCAGTACTTC. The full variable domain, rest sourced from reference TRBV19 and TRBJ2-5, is DGGITQSPKYLFRKEGQNVTLSCEQNLNHDAMYWYRQDPGQGLRLIYYSQIVNDFQKGDIAEGYSVSREKKESFPLTVTSAQKNPTAFYLCASNPSGGETQYFGPGTRLLVL.

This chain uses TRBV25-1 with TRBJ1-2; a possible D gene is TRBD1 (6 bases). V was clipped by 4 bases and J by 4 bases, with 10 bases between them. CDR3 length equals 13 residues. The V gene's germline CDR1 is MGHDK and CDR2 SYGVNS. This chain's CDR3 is CASSATGPYGYTF. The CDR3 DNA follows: TGTGCCAGCAGTGCGACAGGCCCCTATGGCTACACCTTC.

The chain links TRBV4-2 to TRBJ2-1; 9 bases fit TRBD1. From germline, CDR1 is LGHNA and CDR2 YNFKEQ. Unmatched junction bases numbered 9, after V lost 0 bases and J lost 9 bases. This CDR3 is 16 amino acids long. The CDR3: CASSQDPGQGIGEQFF. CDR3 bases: TGTGCCAGCAGCCAAGATCCCGGACAGGGGATTGGTGAGCAGTTCTTC.

DNA for the CDR3: TGCGCCAGCAGGGTAGTTGGCCACAATGAGCAGTTCTTC. Protein product: CASRVVGHNEQFF. The chain combines TRBV5-1 with TRBJ2-1; no reliable D call. The germline V and J ends were trimmed by 5 bases and 5 bases, with 11 bases remaining between them. CDR1 is SGHRS and CDR2 is YFSETQ in the germline V gene. This CDR3 has 13 amino acids.

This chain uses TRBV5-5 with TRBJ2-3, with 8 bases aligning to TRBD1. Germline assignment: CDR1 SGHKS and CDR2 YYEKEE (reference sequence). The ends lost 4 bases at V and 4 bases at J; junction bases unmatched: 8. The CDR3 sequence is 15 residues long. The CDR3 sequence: CASSRPGGAADTQYF. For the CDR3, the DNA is TGTGCCAGCAGCCGACCAGGGGGCGCGGCAGATACGCAGTATTTT.

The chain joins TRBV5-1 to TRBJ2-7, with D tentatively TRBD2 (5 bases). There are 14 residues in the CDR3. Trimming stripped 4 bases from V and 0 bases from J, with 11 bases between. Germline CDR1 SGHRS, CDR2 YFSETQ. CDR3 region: CASSLEDFSYEQYF. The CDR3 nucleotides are TGCGCCAGCAGCCTGGAGGACTTCTCCTACGAGCAGTACTTC.

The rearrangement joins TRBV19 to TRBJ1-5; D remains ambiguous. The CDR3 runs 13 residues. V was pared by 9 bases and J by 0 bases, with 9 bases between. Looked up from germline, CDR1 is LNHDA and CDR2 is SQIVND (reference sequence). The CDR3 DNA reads TGTGCCAGCAATGACGTTAGCAATCAGCCCCAGCATTTT. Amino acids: CASNDVSNQPQHF. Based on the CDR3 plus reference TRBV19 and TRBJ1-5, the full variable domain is DGGITQSPKYLFRKEGQNVTLSCEQNLNHDAMYWYRQDPGQGLRLIYYSQIVNDFQKGDIAEGYSVSREKKESFPLTVTSAQKNPTAFYLCASNDVSNQPQHFGDGTRLSIL.

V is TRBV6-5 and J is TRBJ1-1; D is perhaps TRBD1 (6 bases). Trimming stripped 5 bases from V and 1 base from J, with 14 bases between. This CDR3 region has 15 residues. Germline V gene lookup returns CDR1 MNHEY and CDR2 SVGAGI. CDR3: CASSRLGGGNTEAFF. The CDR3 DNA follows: TGTGCCAGCAGTCGCCTAGGGGGGGGGAACACTGAAGCTTTCTTT.

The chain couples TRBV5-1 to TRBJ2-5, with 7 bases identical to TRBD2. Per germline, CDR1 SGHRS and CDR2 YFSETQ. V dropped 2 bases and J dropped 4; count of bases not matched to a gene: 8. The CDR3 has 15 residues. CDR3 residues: CASSFRGLDRETQYF. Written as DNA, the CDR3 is TGCGCCAGCAGCTTCCGCGGACTAGATCGAGAGACCCAGTACTTC. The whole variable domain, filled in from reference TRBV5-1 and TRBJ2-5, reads KAGVTQTPRYLIKTRGQQVTLSCSPISGHRSVSWYQQTPGQGLQFLFEYFSETQRNKGNFPGRFSGRQFSNSRSEMNVSTLELGDSALYLCASSFRGLDRETQYFGPGTRLLVL.

DNA for the CDR3: TGTGCCAGCAGCCCGAAAGGGGCCCCAACTGAAGCTTTCTTT. Protein product: CASSPKGAPTEAFF. The genes are TRBV6-5 and TRBJ1-1; a possible D gene is TRBD1 (5 bases). The germline gives CDR1 MNHEY, CDR2 SVGAGI. The CDR3 totals 14 residues. With 6 bases removed from V and 5 bases from J, the gap between germline ends came to 16 bases.

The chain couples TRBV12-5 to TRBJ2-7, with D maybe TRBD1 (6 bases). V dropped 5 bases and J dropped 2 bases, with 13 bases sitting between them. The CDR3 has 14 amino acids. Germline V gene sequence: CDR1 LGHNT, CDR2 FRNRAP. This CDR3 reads CASGRDTGAYEQYF. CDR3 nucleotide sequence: TGTGCTAGTGGTCGGGACACCGGGGCCTACGAGCAGTACTTC.